What follows are 4 T cell receptor beta chains derived from one specimen sequenced in a study of cytomegalovirus exposure and HLA in healthy donors. The primer mix had 60 Vbeta and 13 Jbeta primers. Repertoires were generated with immunoSEQ multiplex PCR, while TCRdb's copy carries only in-frame clones and drops some. The table lists more than 85,000 clones, about 80% of them singletons. The sequenced sample was PBMCs. These receptors were collected from a man aged 25-45 years in good health and CMV-seropositive.

The gene calls are TRBV5-1 and TRBJ2-3, with TRBD2 identical over 8 bases. V was clipped by 0 bases and J by 6 bases; unmatched bases: 6. Per germline, CDR1 SGHRS and CDR2 YFSETQ. The CDR3 consists of 15 residues. CDR3 loop: CASSLAGGTRDTQYF. The CDR3, as DNA: TGCGCCAGCAGCTTGGCGGGGGGGACGAGGGATACGCAGTATTTT.

This chain links TRBV6-1 with TRBJ1-1; D might be TRBD1 (6 bases). Trimming stripped 7 bases from V and 0 bases from J, with 15 bases between. Per germline, CDR1 MNHNS and CDR2 SASEGT. The CDR3 consists of 15 residues. The CDR3 here is CASTAITGLNTEAFF. The CDR3 coding sequence is TGTGCCAGCACCGCCATAACAGGGTTGAACACTGAAGCTTTCTTT.

This CDR3 is CASLQGSGNTIYF. CDR3 in DNA: TGCGCCAGTTTACAGGGTTCTGGAAACACCATATATTTT. The V gene is TRBV10-2, the J gene TRBJ1-3, with a tentative D call TRBD1 (6 bases). Germline loops: CDR1 WSHSY, CDR2 SAAADI. V lost 9 bases to trimming and J lost 1 base, with 10 bases between them. CDR3 length: 13 amino acids.

This clone was seen only a few times. This sequence joins TRBV11-2 and TRBJ2-7; TRBD1 is a possible D gene (5 bases). Trimming shortened V by 1 base and J by 1 base, and 11 bases separated the two germline ends. Germline values: CDR1 SGHAT, CDR2 FQNNGV. CDR3 length equals 15 residues. CDR3 sequence reads: CASSLAGRASYEQYF. CDR3 nucleotides: TGTGCCAGCAGCTTAGCGGGCAGGGCTTCCTACGAGCAGTACTTC.